This passage covers 27 T cell receptor beta chains from one sample sequenced in a study of T-cell reconstitution after alpha-beta-depleted transplantation in children. The TCRbeta library was prepared with unique molecular identifiers. Using its own MiXCR run on the PCR reads, TCRdb lists one record per CDR3 protein. The sample contains approximately 270,000 distinct CDR3 sequences, 9.9% of which appear only once. Sample: PBMCs from the stem cell graft donor, taken from the stem cell graft. All receptors derive from a human donor who donated a stem cell graft to a child with SCID.

The chain employs TRBV10-3 and TRBJ2-3, with 14 bases lining up with TRBD2. Trimming removed 0 bases from V and 2 bases from J; junction bases left unmatched: 13. Germline CDR1 reads ENHRY; CDR2 reads SYGVKD. This CDR3 has 21 residues. The CDR3 nucleotides are TGTGCCATCAGTGAGTCGGTAACGCCGGGACTAGCGGGGGTGTACACAGATACGCAGTATTTT. This codes for CAISESVTPGLAGVYTDTQYF.

This clonotype was found a few times. The chain is built from TRBV7-8 and TRBJ2-3; 12 bases are shared with TRBD2. V shed 5 bases and J 3 bases; nucleotides not matched to a gene: 9. The CDR3 has 17 amino acids. Germline lookup yields CDR1 SGHVS and CDR2 FQNEAQ. Here the CDR3 DNA reads TGTGCCAGCAGCCTCGGGACTAGCGGGTCGCGGACAGATACGCAGTATTTT. Protein: CASSLGTSGSRTDTQYF. The whole variable domain, filled in from reference TRBV7-8 and TRBJ2-3, reads GAGVSQSPRYKVAKRGQDVALRCDPISGHVSLFWYQQALGQGPEFLTYFQNEAQLDKSGLPSDRFFAERPEGSVSTLKIQRTQQEDSAVYLCASSLGTSGSRTDTQYFGPGTRLTVL.

The chain carries TRBV20-1 and TRBJ1-5, with 9 positions matching TRBD1. The CDR3 consists of 16 residues. CDR1 is DFQATT, CDR2 SNEGSKA, per germline (reference sequence). V lost 5 bases, J lost 8 bases, and 16 bases stayed unmatched. CDR3 DNA sequence: TGCAGTGCTCATAACAGTGTCGGGACAGGGAGAGAGCCCCAGCATTTT. Its protein product is CSAHNSVGTGREPQHF.

This clonotype showed up just a few times. The V call is TRBV7-9, the J call TRBJ2-3; 8 nucleotides match TRBD1. Trimming removed 1 base from V and 2 bases from J; junction bases left unmatched: 5. The CDR3 sequence is 16 residues long. Germline lookup yields CDR1 SEHNR and CDR2 FQNEAQ (reference sequence). This chain's CDR3 is CASSLVATGVTDTQYF. DNA for the CDR3: TGTGCCAGCAGCTTAGTTGCGACAGGGGTCACAGATACGCAGTATTTT.

The chain combines TRBV5-6 with TRBJ2-3, with 8 bases lining up with TRBD2. The CDR3 is made up of 15 amino acids. The J segment lost 2 bases and the V segment lost 4 bases, leaving 6 bases of the junction unmatched. Germline V gene sequence: CDR1 SGHDT, CDR2 YYEEEE. The CDR3 is CASSVAGGNTDTQYF. The CDR3 DNA is TGTGCCAGCAGCGTTGCGGGGGGAAACACAGATACGCAGTATTTT.

In its sample, this clonotype was seen a few times. The V and J genes are TRBV6-1 and TRBJ2-7; the D gene could be TRBD1 or TRBD2 (5 bases each). CDR3 length: 13 amino acids. Germline V gene data show CDR1 as MNHNS and CDR2 as SASEGT. V lost 5 bases and J lost 2, with 10 bases in between. For the CDR3, the DNA is TGTGCCAGCAGTCGGGACCCCACCTACGAGCAGTACTTC. The encoded protein is CASSRDPTYEQYF.

The rearrangement joins TRBV5-1 to TRBJ2-5; 7 nucleotides match TRBD1. The CDR3 runs to 16 residues. With V trimmed by 1 base and J by 3 bases, 9 bases remained unmatched. Germline CDR1 reads SGHRS; CDR2 reads YFSETQ. The DNA for the CDR3 is TGCGCCAGCAGCTTGAGAGGGGGCGTCGGGGAAGAGACCCAGTACTTC. It translates to CASSLRGGVGEETQYF.

This clonotype was counted ten times or more. This sequence joins TRBV5-1 and TRBJ1-2; D is possibly TRBD1 (5 bases). From germline, CDR1 is SGHRS and CDR2 YFSETQ. V shed 3 bases and J shed 2 bases, with 11 bases lying between them. This CDR3 contains 14 residues. The CDR3 region is CASSSGGGNYGYTF. CDR3 nucleotides: TGCGCCAGCAGCTCCGGGGGAGGGAACTATGGCTACACCTTC.

This clonotype came up many times. The chain has TRBV10-3 and TRBJ1-4; 9 nucleotides align to TRBD1. V was pared by 6 bases and J by 5 bases, with 4 bases of the junction left unmatched. Germline values: CDR1 ENHRY, CDR2 SYGVKD. The CDR3 extends over 14 amino acids. DNA of the CDR3: TGTGCCATCAGGGGAACAGGGGGCAATGAAAAACTGTTTTTT. Protein: CAIRGTGGNEKLFF.

The V gene is TRBV11-2, the J gene TRBJ2-1; D possibly corresponds to TRBD2 (6 bases). Germline CDR1 reads SGHAT; CDR2 reads FQNNGV. Trimming removed 5 bases at V and 6 bases at J, with 14 bases between. The CDR3 totals 14 residues. CDR3 DNA: TGTGCCAGCAGCGCCCGGGGGATCATCAATGAGCAGTTCTTC. The encoded protein is CASSARGIINEQFF.

This clonotype was picked up a small number of times. This sequence joins TRBV5-1 and TRBJ1-1; D remains unclear. The CDR3 has 15 amino acids. The V end was cut by 2 bases, the J end by 0 bases, with 11 bases between. Germline V gene sequence: CDR1 SGHRS, CDR2 YFSETQ. CDR3 region: CASSFGSTMNTEAFF. In nucleotides, the CDR3 is TGCGCCAGCAGCTTCGGCAGTACAATGAACACTGAAGCTTTCTTT.

This clonotype was picked up many times. V usage is TRBV6-5 and J usage is TRBJ2-1; possibly TRBD2 for D (7 bases). The CDR3 covers 17 residues. V was pared by 5 bases and J by 8 bases, with 25 bases between. CDR1 is MNHEY, CDR2 SVGAGI, per germline. CDR3: CASSHLLLGGPGHEQFF. The CDR3 DNA reads as TGTGCCAGCAGTCACCTCCTATTGGGGGGGCCTGGCCATGAGCAGTTCTTC.

This clonotype was picked up many times. This chain uses TRBV5-1 with TRBJ2-3; D gene uncertain. This CDR3 is 13 amino acids long. Trimming took off 2 bases at V and 2 bases at J, with 6 bases between the two ends. CDR1 is SGHRS and CDR2 is YFSETQ in the germline V gene. The CDR3 bases are TGCGCCAGCAGCTTCGAGATCACAGATACGCAGTATTTT. Translated: CASSFEITDTQYF.

This clonotype has a handful of counts. The genes are TRBV3-1 and TRBJ1-1; 8 bases map to TRBD1. Germline V gene sequence: CDR1 LGHDT, CDR2 YNNKEL (reference sequence). CDR3 length: 15 residues. The V gene end was trimmed by 2 bases and the J gene end by 10 bases; junction bases not matched to a gene: 12. The CDR3 here is CASSQSGTGPAGAFF. The DNA of the CDR3 is TGTGCCAGCAGCCAATCCGGGACAGGTCCCGCGGGAGCTTTCTTT. The full variable domain, in which reference TRBV3-1 and TRBJ1-1 provide the parts outside the CDR3, is DTAVSQTPKYLVTQMGNDKSIKCEQNLGHDTMYWYKQDSKKFLKIMFSYNNKELIINETVPNRFSPKSPDKAHLNLHINSLELGDSAVYFCASSQSGTGPAGAFFGQGTRLTVV.

This clonotype occurred a few times. The gene calls are TRBV12-3 or TRBV12-4 and TRBJ2-2; D uncertain. Trimming shortened V by 11 bases and J by 2 bases, and 6 bases separated the two germline ends. CDR3 length: 11 residues. DNA for the CDR3: TGTGCCGGCTCAAACACCGGGGAGCTGTTTTTT. Encoded protein: CAGSNTGELFF.

In this sample, this clonotype turned up once. The V call is TRBV28, the J call TRBJ2-5; 10 bases fit TRBD2. The germline gives CDR1 MDHEN, CDR2 SYDVKM. CDR3 length: 15 amino acids. The ends lost 3 bases at V and 5 bases at J; junction bases unmatched: 6. The CDR3 loop is CASSFQRGGLETQYF. CDR3 sequence (DNA): TGTGCCAGCAGTTTTCAGCGGGGGGGCTTGGAGACCCAGTACTTC.

This clonotype has a count of ten or more. This chain uses TRBV2 with TRBJ2-7; D gene ambiguous. The germline CDR1 and CDR2 sequences are SNHLY and FYNNEI. This CDR3 region has 14 residues. Trimming left V 8 bases short and J 2 bases short, with 16 bases between. The CDR3 protein is CASLQPSFPYEQYF. CDR3 coding DNA: TGTGCCAGCTTACAACCAAGTTTTCCCTACGAGCAGTACTTC. Filled out from reference TRBV2 and TRBJ2-7, the complete variable domain reads EPEVTQTPSHQVTQMGQEVILRCVPISNHLYFYWYRQILGQKVEFLVSFYNNEISEKSEIFDDQFSVERPDGSNFTLKIRSTKLEDSAMYFCASLQPSFPYEQYFGPGTRLTVT.

The chain uses TRBV29-1 and TRBJ2-2, with D perhaps matching TRBD2 (6 bases). Per germline, CDR1 SQVTM and CDR2 ANQGSEA. The CDR3 sequence is 16 residues long. V lost 1 base and J lost 3, with 15 bases in between. CDR3 coding DNA: TGCAGCGTTGAAGCGTGGGGGACTGCGGACACCGGGGAGCTGTTTTTT. Protein sequence: CSVEAWGTADTGELFF.

This clonotype was observed a handful of times. V and J are TRBV15 and TRBJ2-7, with D hard to call. Trimming stripped 0 bases from V and 6 bases from J, with 9 bases between. From germline, CDR1 is LNHNV and CDR2 YYDKDF (reference sequence). This CDR3 region has 13 residues. In DNA, the CDR3 is TGTGCCACCAGCAGAGATTTGGGGATCGAGCAGTACTTC. Protein sequence: CATSRDLGIEQYF.

This clonotype was observed a handful of times. This sequence joins TRBV12-3 or TRBV12-4 and TRBJ2-2, with TRBD2 as a possible D gene (6 bases). The CDR3 totals 15 residues. V shed 5 bases and J shed 3 bases, with 13 bases lying between them. CDR3 coding DNA: TGTGCCAGCAGTCCCGGAGGGATTGACACCGGGGAGCTGTTTTTT. This codes for CASSPGGIDTGELFF.

The chain employs TRBV5-8 and TRBJ2-2; D is unresolved. Germline loops: CDR1 SGHTS, CDR2 YDEGEE. There are 15 residues in the CDR3. V lost 6 bases to trimming and J lost 6 bases, with 18 bases between them. As DNA, the CDR3 is TGTGCCAGCACCCCTATTTCACTTCGCGCCGGGGAGCTGTTTTTT. Protein product: CASTPISLRAGELFF.

This clonotype was observed many times. The chain has TRBV6-4 and TRBJ2-3, with D uncertain. Trimming pared 0 bases from V and 7 bases from J, leaving 8 bases between. The CDR3 sequence is 13 residues long. CDR1 is MRHNA and CDR2 is SNTAGT in the germline V gene. The CDR3 protein is CASSDSVGNTQYF. DNA of the CDR3: TGTGCCAGCAGTGACTCGGTGGGGAATACGCAGTATTTT.

This clonotype was detected many times. The CDR3 coding sequence is TGTGCCAGCAAGGGAGGGTACGAGCAGTACTTC. This encodes CASKGGYEQYF. The rearrangement uses TRBV2 and TRBJ2-7; 7 bases are shared with TRBD2. After removal of 7 bases from V and 4 bases from J, the junction contained 1 base not matched to a gene. The germline gives CDR1 SNHLY, CDR2 FYNNEI. This CDR3 contains 11 residues.

The rearrangement uses TRBV25-1 and TRBJ2-7; no clear D gene. V was cut by 7 bases and J by 2 bases, with 12 bases left in between. The CDR3 has 13 amino acids. Germline V gene lookup returns CDR1 MGHDK and CDR2 SYGVNS. The CDR3 DNA reads as TGTGCCAGCACCTCCGTTAGAGCCTACGAGCAGTACTTC. Translating gives CASTSVRAYEQYF.

V usage is TRBV4-2 and J usage is TRBJ2-5, with D hard to call. CDR1 is LGHNA, CDR2 YNFKEQ, per germline. Trimming took 8 bases from V and 4 from J, leaving 20 bases between them. The CDR3 runs to 15 residues. The CDR3 reads CASGPGRLCGETQYF. As DNA, the CDR3 is TGTGCCAGCGGCCCCGGGCGCCTGTGCGGAGAGACCCAGTACTTC.

CDR3 sequence: CASSLARIAGVGSYQETQYF. The CDR3 DNA reads as TGTGCCAGCAGCTTAGCGCGGATAGCGGGGGTTGGTTCGTACCAAGAGACCCAGTACTTC. The V call is TRBV7-2, the J call TRBJ2-5, with 9 bases fitting TRBD2. V dropped 0 bases and J dropped 0; count of bases not matched to a gene: 14. CDR1 is SGHTA, CDR2 FQGNSA, per germline. CDR3 length: 20 residues.

The V call is TRBV5-1, the J call TRBJ2-5; 11 nucleotides align to TRBD2. With V trimmed by 6 bases and J by 1 base, 8 bases remained unmatched. CDR1 and CDR2 from the germline V gene are SGHRS and YFSETQ. The CDR3 is 16 residues long. The CDR3 DNA follows: TGCGCCAGCAAGGCTAGCGGGGGGATACCCCAAGAGACCCAGTACTTC. It codes for CASKASGGIPQETQYF.